These 29 T cell receptor beta chains were all obtained from the same sample, sequenced in a study of cytomegalovirus exposure and HLA in healthy donors. Data came from immunoSEQ multiplex PCR; TCRdb stores just in-frame clones and leaves some out. The profile covers around 150,000 clones, with roughly 91% appearing a single time and about 2.7% taken by the ten largest. Sequenced: PBMCs. These receptors all stem from a man younger than 35 in good health and CMV-seronegative.

The chain has TRBV18 and TRBJ2-7; TRBD2 might be the D (6 bases). The CDR3 has 15 residues. The V end lost 0 bases, the J end lost 0 bases, and 9 bases lay between the germline ends. The germline V gene has CDR1 KGHSH and CDR2 LQKENI. The CDR3 protein is CASSPPSGASYEQYF. The CDR3 DNA reads TGTGCCAGCTCACCACCTAGCGGAGCCTCCTACGAGCAGTACTTC. Based on the CDR3 plus reference TRBV18 and TRBJ2-7, the full variable domain is NAGVMQNPRHLVRRRGQEARLRCSPMKGHSHVYWYRQLPEEGLKFMVYLQKENIIDESGMPKERFSAEFPKEGPSILRIQQVVRGDSAAYFCASSPPSGASYEQYFGPGTRLTVT.

V gene TRBV19 combines with J gene TRBJ2-5, with 7 bases identical to TRBD2. V trimming: 2 bases; J trimming: 3 bases; junction bases outside the gene matches: 9. The CDR3 length is 16 residues. Germline-derived CDR1 and CDR2 are LNHDA and SQIVND (reference sequence). CDR3 amino acids: CASSISAVGGEETQYF. CDR3 DNA: TGTGCCAGTAGTATATCCGCGGTGGGGGGGGAAGAGACCCAGTACTTC.

This clone came up once. The rearrangement uses TRBV5-4 and TRBJ2-7; 7 bases map to TRBD1. V lost 1 base, J lost 5 bases, and 15 bases stayed unmatched. The CDR3 covers 17 residues. Looked up from germline, CDR1 is SGHNT and CDR2 is YYREEE (reference sequence). The CDR3 reads CASSLMLNGRGSNEQYF. In DNA form, the CDR3 reads TGTGCCAGCAGCTTGATGTTGAATGGCAGGGGGAGCAACGAGCAGTACTTC.

This chain connects TRBV2 to TRBJ2-2, with D possibly matching TRBD1 (6 bases). CDR3 length equals 15 residues. V was cut by 6 bases and J by 2 bases, with 13 bases left in between. Looked up from germline, CDR1 is SNHLY and CDR2 is FYNNEI. The CDR3 reads CASRLDRRNTGELFF. The CDR3 DNA is TGTGCCAGCAGGCTAGACAGGAGAAACACCGGGGAGCTGTTTTTT. The whole variable domain, remainder taken from reference TRBV2 and TRBJ2-2, is EPEVTQTPSHQVTQMGQEVILRCVPISNHLYFYWYRQILGQKVEFLVSFYNNEISEKSEIFDDQFSVERPDGSNFTLKIRSTKLEDSAMYFCASRLDRRNTGELFFGEGSRLTVL.

This clone was seen only once. The CDR3 nucleotides read TGTGCCAGCAGTCCGGGACAGGTAGAGCAGTTCTTC. The encoded protein is CASSPGQVEQFF. The chain employs TRBV7-2 and TRBJ2-1; 8 bases agree with TRBD1. Germline V gives CDR1 SGHTA, CDR2 FQGNSA. V shed 6 bases, J shed 10 bases, and the junction held 5 bases outside the gene matches. The CDR3 has 12 amino acids.

The chain carries TRBV5-1 and TRBJ1-5; the match to TRBD1 covers 7 bases. The CDR3 has 15 amino acids. Germline assignment: CDR1 SGHRS and CDR2 YFSETQ. J was trimmed by 5 bases and V by 0 bases; bases with no gene match: 5. CDR3 amino acids: CASSLEGAVDQPQHF. CDR3 in DNA: TGCGCCAGCAGCTTGGAGGGGGCGGTAGATCAGCCCCAGCATTTT.

The V and J genes are TRBV5-8 and TRBJ2-5; maybe TRBD1 (5 bases). The length of the CDR3 is 14 residues. CDR1 and CDR2 (germline): SGHTS, YDEGEE. Trimming took off 5 bases at V and 5 bases at J, with 16 bases between the two ends. The CDR3 is CASSRTGRAETQYF. The DNA for the CDR3 is TGTGCCAGCAGTCGAACAGGCCGGGCGGAGACCCAGTACTTC.

The CDR3 spells CASPRGGIQGDTIYF. DNA of the CDR3: TGTGCCAGCCCCCGCGGGGGTATACAAGGAGACACCATATATTTT. This sequence joins TRBV7-9 and TRBJ1-3; possible D gene TRBD1, 5 bases. Deletions cut 8 bases from V and 8 bases from J, with 22 bases between. CDR1 and CDR2 (germline): SEHNR, FQNEAQ (reference sequence). This CDR3 is built from 15 residues.

The V and J genes are TRBV30 and TRBJ1-2, with 9 bases lining up with TRBD1. This CDR3 comprises 15 residues. Germline loops: CDR1 GTSNPN, CDR2 SVGIG (reference sequence). The V and J ends lost 4 bases and 8 bases, in that order; junction bases with no gene match: 14. The CDR3 loop reads CAWKNKGTGKGGYTF. The CDR3 nucleotides are TGTGCCTGGAAGAATAAGGGGACAGGGAAGGGGGGCTACACCTTC.

This chain links TRBV10-3 with TRBJ2-2, with a tentative D call TRBD2 (5 bases). V was pared by 0 bases and J by 2 bases, with 10 bases between. This CDR3 comprises 16 residues. Per the germline V gene, CDR1 is ENHRY and CDR2 is SYGVKD. Here the CDR3 reads CAISESGRTNTGELFF. The CDR3, as DNA: TGTGCCATCAGTGAGTCGGGCAGGACTAACACCGGGGAGCTGTTTTTT.

The chain has TRBV5-1 and TRBJ1-5; D possibly corresponds to TRBD1 (6 bases). In germline, CDR1 is SGHRS, CDR2 YFSETQ. This CDR3 contains 14 residues. The V gene lost 2 bases and the J gene lost 5 bases, with 11 bases spanning the gap. CDR3 amino acids: CASSLRGGDQPQHF. CDR3 coding DNA: TGCGCCAGCAGCTTAAGAGGGGGGGATCAGCCCCAGCATTTT.

J is TRBJ2-7 and V is TRBV2; TRBD1 matches at 7 bases. CDR1 is SNHLY and CDR2 is FYNNEI in the germline V gene. This CDR3 contains 13 residues. The V gene end was trimmed by 6 bases and the J gene end by 3 bases; junction bases not matched to a gene: 5. The DNA of the CDR3 is TGTGCCAGCAGGGGAACAGGGGTCTACGAGCAGTACTTC. Its translation is CASRGTGVYEQYF.

V and J are TRBV6-5 and TRBJ2-1; D unclear. The V and J ends lost 8 bases and 6 bases respectively, with 11 bases between them. CDR1 MNHEY and CDR2 SVGAGI come from the germline V gene. The CDR3 consists of 12 residues. The CDR3 here is CASGFSPNEQFF. In DNA form, the CDR3 reads TGTGCCAGCGGGTTTAGCCCCAATGAGCAGTTCTTC.

The chain recombines TRBV5-1 with TRBJ1-5; 9 nucleotides line up with TRBD1. The ends lost 0 bases at V and 4 bases at J; junction bases unmatched: 2. The CDR3 runs 15 residues. CDR1 is SGHRS and CDR2 is YFSETQ in the germline V gene. The CDR3 sequence: CASSLDGQGNQPQHF. CDR3 in DNA: TGCGCCAGCAGCTTGGATGGACAGGGGAATCAGCCCCAGCATTTT.

This sequence joins TRBV6-1 and TRBJ2-7, with D perhaps matching TRBD2 (5 bases). Germline values: CDR1 MNHNS, CDR2 SASEGT. This CDR3 has 14 residues. Trimming took 6 bases from V and 3 from J, leaving 15 bases between them. CDR3 region: CASRRDEGHYEQYV. The DNA for the CDR3 is TGTGCCAGCAGAAGGGATGAGGGCCACTACGAGCAGTACGTC.

This rearrangement joins TRBV6-1 to TRBJ1-2; maybe TRBD1 (6 bases). Trimming took off 7 bases at V and 7 bases at J, with 19 bases between the two ends. The CDR3 loop spans 14 amino acids. Germline values: CDR1 MNHNS, CDR2 SASEGT. The CDR3, as DNA: TGTGCCAGCACTCACGGGACATCCCAACTTGGCTACACCTTC. It translates to CASTHGTSQLGYTF.

This chain uses TRBV7-8 with TRBJ1-2, with a possible D match to TRBD1 (6 bases). CDR1 is SGHVS, CDR2 FQNEAQ, per germline. The CDR3 loop spans 12 amino acids. The V gene lost 5 bases and the J gene lost 12 bases, with 16 bases spanning the gap. The CDR3 region has the DNA TGTGCCAGCAGCCCGCACAGGGTCGCGGACACCTTC. Protein sequence: CASSPHRVADTF. Filled out from reference TRBV7-8 and TRBJ1-2, the complete variable domain reads GAGVSQSPRYKVAKRGQDVALRCDPISGHVSLFWYQQALGQGPEFLTYFQNEAQLDKSGLPSDRFFAERPEGSVSTLKIQRTQQEDSAVYLCASSPHRVADTFGSGTRLTVV.

The chain uses TRBV7-2 and TRBJ1-6; D is unresolved. CDR1 and CDR2 (germline): SGHTA, FQGNSA. V was trimmed by 2 bases and J by 8 bases, leaving 7 bases between them. This CDR3 comprises 13 residues. The CDR3 DNA is TGTGCCAGCAGCTTACAATCGGATTCACCCCTCCACTTT. This sequence encodes CASSLQSDSPLHF.

The chain joins TRBV5-4 to TRBJ1-4, with TRBD1 matching 8 bases. Trimming took 3 bases from V and 8 from J; bases not matched to a gene: 9. CDR3 length: 15 residues. The germline V gene encodes CDR1 SGHNT and CDR2 YYREEE (reference sequence). The CDR3 bases are TGTGCCAGCAGCTCCCGGACAGGGAACAGGGAAAAACTGTTTTTT. As protein: CASSSRTGNREKLFF.

The chain uses TRBV7-2 and TRBJ1-2; D gene uncertain. CDR1 is SGHTA and CDR2 is FQGNSA in the germline V gene. The V end lost 1 base, the J end lost 7 bases, and 7 bases lay between the germline ends. CDR3 length: 12 amino acids. The CDR3 is CASSLDKSGYTF. The CDR3 DNA sequence: TGTGCCAGCAGCTTAGACAAATCTGGCTACACCTTC.

This sequence joins TRBV30 and TRBJ1-2; no definite D call. The V and J ends lost 2 bases and 4 bases respectively, with 5 bases between them. The CDR3 extends over 11 amino acids. Germline lookup yields CDR1 GTSNPN and CDR2 SVGIG (reference sequence). In DNA form, the CDR3 reads TGTGCCTGGAGTCTTTCCTATGGCTACACCTTC. Amino acids: CAWSLSYGYTF.

This chain links TRBV29-1 with TRBJ1-2; TRBD1 matches 8 bases. V lost 5 bases to trimming and J lost 8 bases; unmatched junction nucleotides: 10. CDR1 is SQVTM, CDR2 ANQGSEA, per germline. The CDR3 contains 13 residues. CDR3 protein: CSVTSGGAGGYTF. The CDR3 DNA reads as TGCAGCGTTACCTCAGGGGGCGCGGGAGGCTACACCTTC.

V and J are TRBV7-9 and TRBJ1-2, with D unresolved. The CDR3 length is 14 residues. Germline values: CDR1 SEHNR, CDR2 FQNEAQ (reference sequence). Trimming left V 0 bases short and J 4 bases short, with 9 bases between. For the CDR3, the DNA is TGTGCCAGCAGCTTAGCGTTGAGTCCCTATGGCTACACCTTC. Its protein product is CASSLALSPYGYTF.

This clone was counted between two and nine times. The J gene is TRBJ1-2, the V gene TRBV20-1; D gene unclear. The CDR3 sequence is 11 residues long. CDR1 and CDR2 (germline): DFQATT, SNEGSKA (reference sequence). With 6 bases removed from V and 7 bases from J, the gap between germline ends came to 12 bases. The DNA for the CDR3 is TGCAGTGCCAATATAGCCCGTGGCTACACCTTC. The encoded protein is CSANIARGYTF.

This chain links TRBV7-6 with TRBJ2-7; D might be TRBD2 (6 bases). The V gene lost 1 base and the J gene lost 4 bases, with 14 bases spanning the gap. The CDR3 has 15 amino acids. Germline V gives CDR1 SGHVS, CDR2 FNYEAQ. The CDR3 sequence: CASSLGGEASYEQYF. For the CDR3, the DNA is TGTGCCAGCAGCTTAGGTGGGGAGGCATCTTACGAGCAGTACTTC.

The CDR3 protein is CSVLGGVSYEQYF. CDR3 DNA sequence: TGCAGCGTCCTAGGGGGCGTGAGCTACGAGCAGTACTTC. The chain has TRBV29-1 and TRBJ2-7, with 7 bases matching TRBD1. V dropped 6 bases and J dropped 3; count of bases not matched to a gene: 8. CDR1 SQVTM and CDR2 ANQGSEA come from the germline V gene. The CDR3 has 13 residues.

A word on this clone: The junction departs from the called germline gene at one end, perhaps through a read error. The rearrangement joins TRBV4-2 to TRBJ1-4; the D is unclear. Germline CDR1 is LGHNA and CDR2 is YNFKEQ. The CDR3 runs 15 residues. This CDR3 reads CASSQDQSPGYINNF. CDR3 nucleotides: TGTGCCAGCAGCCAAGATCAGTCTCCAGGCTACATTAATAATTTT.

The chain couples TRBV25-1 to TRBJ2-1; D gene unclear. The germline V gene encodes CDR1 MGHDK and CDR2 SYGVNS. CDR3 length: 15 amino acids. The V end lost 8 bases, the J end lost 4 bases, and 18 bases lay between the germline ends. The CDR3 reads CASADIAYLYNEQFF. CDR3 in DNA: TGTGCCAGCGCCGATATCGCATACCTATACAATGAGCAGTTCTTC.

V and J are TRBV30 and TRBJ1-1; D call uncertain. Germline CDR1 is GTSNPN and CDR2 is SVGIG (reference sequence). Trimming removed 0 bases at V and 4 bases at J, with 9 bases between. This CDR3 has 13 residues. In DNA, the CDR3 is TGTGCCTGGAGTGTAAGACGGGGCACTGAAGCTTTCTTT. It encodes CAWSVRRGTEAFF. Full variable domain (outside the CDR3, taken from reference TRBV30 and TRBJ1-1): SQTIHQWPATLVQPVGSPLSLECTVEGTSNPNLYWYRQAAGRGLQLLFYSVGIGQISSEVPQNLSASRPQDRQFILSSKKLLLSDSGFYLCAWSVRRGTEAFFGQGTRLTVV.